This T cell receptor (beta chain) is drawn from a study of blood T cell repertoires in COVID-19. Study in general: Material from acute and convalescent COVID-19 was sourced from the United States, Italy and Spain.

The germline CDR1 and CDR2 sequences are SQVTM and ANQGSEA. The CDR3 contains 12 residues. V was shortened by 5 bases and J by 9 bases, with 15 bases between the two germline ends. Profiled with immunoSEQ multiplex PCR; TCRdb holds only in-frame clones, not every one. The data contain about 320,000 clones, 85% to 95% of them singletons. Participants came from roughly 24 US areas, aged roughly 18 to 100 years. Participants were placed into cohorts based on the clinical history they reported. Exposed volunteers were people who met a COVID-19 case within 2 weeks before study entry. This clone was seen a few times.

Source material: PBMCs or T cells enriched from blood (not recorded which). The sequence derives from a woman in her 30s who had been exposed to COVID-19. This chain connects TRBV29-1 to TRBJ2-3; D ambiguous. CDR3 DNA: TGCAGCGTTACCCAGGCTCTCCAAACGCAGTATTTT. This sequence encodes CSVTQALQTQYF.